This T cell receptor (beta chain) was sequenced during a study of TIL therapy for anti-PD-1-resistant metastatic lung cancer (dated by TCRdb to the early 2020s). With regard to the full study: Tumors were collected before any PD-1/PD-L1 blockade, after which patients were given nivolumab, and patients who progressed were given lymphodepletion, an infusion of expanded TIL and IL-2. Enrolled patients had a median age of around 56 years (range 38-75) and a median tumor PD-L1 proportion score of about 5.9%. Most of the cohort had lung adenocarcinoma, a few tumors were EGFR-mutant and two were ALK-rearranged, and half of the patients were current or former smokers. A median non-synonymous tumor mutation burden of 1.5 mutations per megabase was determined across the cohort by whole-exome sequencing. T cell receptor beta sequencing of tumor and peripheral blood was used to follow clonotypes across the tumor, the expanded TIL product and serial blood samples.

V and J are trimmed by 2 bases and 10 bases, and the gene matches miss 10 bases of the junction. CDR1 and CDR2 (MNHEY, SVGEGT) derive from the germline V gene. CDR3 length: 14 amino acids, cysteine to phenylalanine. Only the CDR3 part of the read is kept: 42 bases, read in frame from the first base. The time point label for this specimen denotes: pre-treatment sample, taken before nivolumab and TIL therapy. Adults with stage 4 NSCLC were enrolled in a dual-center phase I trial from late 2017 to early 2020. The samples were obtained from a phase I trial that was single-arm and open-label and tested tumor-infiltrating lymphocyte therapy combined with nivolumab in advanced non-small cell lung cancer. Blood mononuclear cells from EDTA tubes were separated on a Ficoll gradient and snap-frozen as pellets, and DNA was extracted from the cells using a Qiagen mini-prep kit. Using bias-controlled multiplex PCR with the immunoSEQ v3 hsTCRB kit, the TCR beta CDR3 regions were amplified from genomic DNA. TCR libraries were sequenced on an Illumina NextSeq 500 to approximately 1.8 million read pairs for survey level or roughly 5-6.5 million for deep level. The original methods were these. Clonality was reported by immunoSEQ Analyzer software, which also assigned V, D and J genes and filtered out non-productive sequences. Repertoires were compared by productive Simpson clonality and by the Morisita overlap index of productive TRB rearrangements between infused TIL and blood. Absolute clonotype counts in blood were estimated by multiplying the lymphocyte count by the CD3+ fraction and by the productive frequency of the clone. TCRdb retrieved this table from immuneACCESS and kept in-frame rearrangements only. Not all clones are present; in checked studies, unresolved V genes account for under half, and no reason is known for the remainder. V and J calls and clone size are given by that table; D and trimming were obtained from the DNA. Within this sample are approximately 60,000 clones, with around four fifths of them counted one time only. Under 3% of the sample is in the top ten clones.

The paper as a whole reports these results and caveats: The cohort was highly selected, including more treatment-naive, never-smoker and oncogene-addicted patients than is typical, which limits generalizability. Clonotypes from the infused TIL partially replaced the baseline peripheral repertoire and then declined over months, and persistence showed no apparent association with response. The study protocol defined all tumor marker inferences as exploratory.

Of note for this clone: No antigen is known for it. One base away there is no much larger clone; base qualities are not given.

The input for sequencing was blood, taken at baseline. The source of this sequence is a person aged 25-85 years with non-small cell lung cancer. The chain links TRBV6-2 or TRBV6-3 with TRBJ1-2; 7 bases in the junction line up with TRBD1. The nucleotide sequence is TGTGCCAGCAGTTACATAAGGGACAGAGTCGACTACACCTTC. This sequence encodes CASSYIRDRVDYTF.